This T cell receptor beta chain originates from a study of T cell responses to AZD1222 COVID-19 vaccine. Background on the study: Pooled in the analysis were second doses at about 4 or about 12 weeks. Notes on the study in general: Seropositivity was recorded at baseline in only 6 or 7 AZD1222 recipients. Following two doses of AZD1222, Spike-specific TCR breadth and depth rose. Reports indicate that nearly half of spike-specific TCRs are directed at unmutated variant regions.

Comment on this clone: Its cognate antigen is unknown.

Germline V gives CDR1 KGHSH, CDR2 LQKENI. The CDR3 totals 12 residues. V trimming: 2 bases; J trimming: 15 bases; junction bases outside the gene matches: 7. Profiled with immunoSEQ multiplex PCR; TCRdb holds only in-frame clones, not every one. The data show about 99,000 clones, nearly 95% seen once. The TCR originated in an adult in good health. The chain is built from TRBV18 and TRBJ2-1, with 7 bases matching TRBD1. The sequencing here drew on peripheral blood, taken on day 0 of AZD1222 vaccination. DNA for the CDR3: TGTGCCAGCTCACCATCTCGACAGGGTATGTTCTTC. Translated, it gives CASSPSRQGMFF.